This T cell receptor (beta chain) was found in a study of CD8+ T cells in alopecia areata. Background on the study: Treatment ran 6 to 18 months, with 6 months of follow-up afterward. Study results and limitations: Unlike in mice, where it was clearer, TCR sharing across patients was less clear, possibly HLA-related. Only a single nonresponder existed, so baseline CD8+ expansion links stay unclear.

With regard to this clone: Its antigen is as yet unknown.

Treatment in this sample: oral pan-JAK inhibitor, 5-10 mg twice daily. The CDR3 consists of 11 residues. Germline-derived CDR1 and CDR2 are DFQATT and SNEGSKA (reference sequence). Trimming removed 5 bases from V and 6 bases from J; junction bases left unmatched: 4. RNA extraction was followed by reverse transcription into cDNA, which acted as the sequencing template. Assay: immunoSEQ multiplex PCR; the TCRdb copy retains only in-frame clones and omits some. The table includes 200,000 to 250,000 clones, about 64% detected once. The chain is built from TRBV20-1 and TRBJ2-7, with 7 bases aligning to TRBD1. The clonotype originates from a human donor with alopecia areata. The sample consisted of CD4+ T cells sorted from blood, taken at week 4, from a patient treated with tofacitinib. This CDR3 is CSAYGQVEQYF. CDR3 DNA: TGCAGTGCTTACGGACAGGTCGAGCAGTACTTC.